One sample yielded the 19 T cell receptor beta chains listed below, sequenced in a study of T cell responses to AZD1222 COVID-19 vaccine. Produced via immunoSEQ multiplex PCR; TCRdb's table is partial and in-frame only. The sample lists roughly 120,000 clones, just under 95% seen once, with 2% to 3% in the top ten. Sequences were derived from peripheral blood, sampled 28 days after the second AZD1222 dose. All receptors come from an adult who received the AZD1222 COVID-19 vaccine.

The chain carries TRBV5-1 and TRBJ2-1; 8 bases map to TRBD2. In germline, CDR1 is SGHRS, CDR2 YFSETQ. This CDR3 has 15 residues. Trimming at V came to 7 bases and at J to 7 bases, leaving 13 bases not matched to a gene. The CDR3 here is CASARGGPTGNEQFF. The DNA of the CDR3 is TGCGCCAGCGCCCGCGGGGGGCCCACGGGTAATGAGCAGTTCTTC. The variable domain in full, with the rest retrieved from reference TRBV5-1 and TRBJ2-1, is KAGVTQTPRYLIKTRGQQVTLSCSPISGHRSVSWYQQTPGQGLQFLFEYFSETQRNKGNFPGRFSGRQFSNSRSEMNVSTLELGDSALYLCASARGGPTGNEQFFGPGTRLTVL.

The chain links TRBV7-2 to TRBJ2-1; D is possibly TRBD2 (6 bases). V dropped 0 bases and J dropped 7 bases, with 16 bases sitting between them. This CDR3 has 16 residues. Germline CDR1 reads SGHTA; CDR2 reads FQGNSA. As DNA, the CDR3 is TGTGCCAGCAGCTTAGCGGCGGGGAGCATCAGTAATGAGCAGTTCTTC. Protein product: CASSLAAGSISNEQFF. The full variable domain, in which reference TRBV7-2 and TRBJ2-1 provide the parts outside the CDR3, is GAGVSQSPSNKVTEKGKDVELRCDPISGHTALYWYRQSLGQGLEFLIYFQGNSAPDKSGLPSDRFSAERTGGSVSTLTIQRTQQEDSAVYLCASSLAAGSISNEQFFGPGTRLTVL.

The CDR3 sequence is CASNPDGGAQHF. CDR3 coding DNA: TGTGCCAGCAACCCCGACGGGGGGGCCCAGCATTTT. The chain employs TRBV6-2 or TRBV6-3 and TRBJ1-5; possible D gene TRBD1, 5 bases. Trimming removed 7 bases at V and 11 bases at J, with 15 bases between. CDR1 and CDR2 (germline): MNHEY, SVGEGT. This CDR3 is 12 amino acids long.

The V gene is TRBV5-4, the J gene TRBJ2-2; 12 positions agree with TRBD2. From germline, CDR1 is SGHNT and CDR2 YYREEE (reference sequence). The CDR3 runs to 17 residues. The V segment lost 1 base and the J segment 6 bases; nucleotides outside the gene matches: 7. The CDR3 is CASSLRLAGGDAGELFF. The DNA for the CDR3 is TGTGCCAGCAGCTTGCGGCTAGCGGGGGGGGATGCCGGGGAGCTGTTTTTT.

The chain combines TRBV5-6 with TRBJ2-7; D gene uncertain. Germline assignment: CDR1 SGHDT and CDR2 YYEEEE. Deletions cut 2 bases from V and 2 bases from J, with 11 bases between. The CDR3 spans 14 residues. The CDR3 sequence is CASSLSWNPYEQYF. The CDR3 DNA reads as TGTGCCAGCAGCTTATCTTGGAATCCCTACGAGCAGTACTTC.

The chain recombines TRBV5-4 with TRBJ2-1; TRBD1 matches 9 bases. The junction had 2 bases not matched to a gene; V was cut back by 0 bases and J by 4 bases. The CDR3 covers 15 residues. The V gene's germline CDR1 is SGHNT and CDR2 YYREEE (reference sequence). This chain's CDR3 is CASSLGGQGYNEQFF. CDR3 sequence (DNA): TGTGCCAGCAGCTTGGGGGGACAGGGTTACAATGAGCAGTTCTTC. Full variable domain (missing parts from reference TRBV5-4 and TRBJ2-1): ETGVTQSPTHLIKTRGQQVTLRCSSQSGHNTVSWYQQALGQGPQFIFQYYREEENGRGNFPPRFSGLQFPNYSSELNVNALELDDSALYLCASSLGGQGYNEQFFGPGTRLTVL.

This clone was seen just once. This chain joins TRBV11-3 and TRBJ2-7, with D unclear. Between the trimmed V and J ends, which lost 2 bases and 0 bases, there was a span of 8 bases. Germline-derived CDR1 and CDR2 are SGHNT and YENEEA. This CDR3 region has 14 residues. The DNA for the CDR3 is TGTGCCAGCAGCTTAAGTGCGGCCTCCTACGAGCAGTACTTC. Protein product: CASSLSAASYEQYF.

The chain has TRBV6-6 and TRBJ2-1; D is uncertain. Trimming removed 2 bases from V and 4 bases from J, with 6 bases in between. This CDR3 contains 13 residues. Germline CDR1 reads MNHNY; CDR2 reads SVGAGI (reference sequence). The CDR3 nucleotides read TGTGCCAGCAGTTACGAAACATACAATGAGCAGTTCTTC. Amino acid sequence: CASSYETYNEQFF.

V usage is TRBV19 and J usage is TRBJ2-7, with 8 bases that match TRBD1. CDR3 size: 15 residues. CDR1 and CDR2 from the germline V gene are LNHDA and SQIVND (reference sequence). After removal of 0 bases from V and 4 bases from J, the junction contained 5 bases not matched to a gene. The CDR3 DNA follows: TGTGCCAGTAGTATAGACCTGGGACAGGTATACGAGCAGTACTTC. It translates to CASSIDLGQVYEQYF.

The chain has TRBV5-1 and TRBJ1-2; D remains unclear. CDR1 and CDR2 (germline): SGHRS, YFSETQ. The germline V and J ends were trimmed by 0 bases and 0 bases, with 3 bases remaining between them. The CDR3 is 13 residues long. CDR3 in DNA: TGCGCCAGCAGCTTGGGAGCTAACTATGGCTACACCTTC. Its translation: CASSLGANYGYTF.

CDR3 in amino acids: CASSLERSTSTIYF. The CDR3 coding sequence is TGTGCCAGCAGCTTAGAACGGAGTACTAGCACCATATATTTT. The chain has TRBV7-2 and TRBJ1-3; D gene ambiguous. Germline CDR1 reads SGHTA; CDR2 reads FQGNSA. The CDR3 loop spans 14 amino acids. With 1 base removed from V and 9 bases from J, the gap between germline ends came to 13 bases.

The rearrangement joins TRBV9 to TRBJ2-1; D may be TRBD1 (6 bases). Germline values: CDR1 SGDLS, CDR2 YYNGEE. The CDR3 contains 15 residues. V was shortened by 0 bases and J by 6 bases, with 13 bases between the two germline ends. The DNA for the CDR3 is TGTGCCAGCAGCGTAGCAGGGGCAAATTTCAATGAGCAGTTCTTC. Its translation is CASSVAGANFNEQFF.

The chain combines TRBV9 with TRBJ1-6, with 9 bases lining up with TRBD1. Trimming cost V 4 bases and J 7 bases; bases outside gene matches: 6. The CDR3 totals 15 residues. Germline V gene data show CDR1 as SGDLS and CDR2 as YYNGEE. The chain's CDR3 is CASSPRDRVNSPLHF. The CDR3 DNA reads TGTGCCAGCAGCCCCCGGGACAGGGTAAATTCACCCCTCCACTTT. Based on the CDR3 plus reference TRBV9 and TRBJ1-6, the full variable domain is DSGVTQTPKHLITATGQRVTLRCSPRSGDLSVYWYQQSLDQGLQFLIQYYNGEERAKGNILERFSAQQFPDLHSELNLSSLELGDSALYFCASSPRDRVNSPLHFGNGTRLTVT.

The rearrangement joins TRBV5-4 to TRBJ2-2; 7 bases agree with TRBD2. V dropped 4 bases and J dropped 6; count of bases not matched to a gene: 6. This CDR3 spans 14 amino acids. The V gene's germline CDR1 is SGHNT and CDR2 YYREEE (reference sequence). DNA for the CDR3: TGTGCCAGCAGCCGAGGACTAGACCCCGGGGAGCTGTTTTTT. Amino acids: CASSRGLDPGELFF.

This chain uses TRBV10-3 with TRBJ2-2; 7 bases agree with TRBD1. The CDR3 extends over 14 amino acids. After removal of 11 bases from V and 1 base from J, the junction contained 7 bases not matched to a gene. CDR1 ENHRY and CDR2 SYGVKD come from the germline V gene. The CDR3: CAAGYRGNTGELFF. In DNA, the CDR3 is TGTGCCGCAGGATACAGGGGGAACACCGGGGAGCTGTTTTTT.

The CDR3 DNA reads TGTGCCACCAGTGAGCAACGAGACAATTCACCCCTCCACTTT. It is translated as CATSEQRDNSPLHF. The chain employs TRBV24-1 and TRBJ1-6, with D hard to call. This CDR3 is built from 14 residues. The germline gives CDR1 KGHDR, CDR2 SFDVKD. V gave up 4 bases and J gave up 7 bases, with 10 bases separating them.

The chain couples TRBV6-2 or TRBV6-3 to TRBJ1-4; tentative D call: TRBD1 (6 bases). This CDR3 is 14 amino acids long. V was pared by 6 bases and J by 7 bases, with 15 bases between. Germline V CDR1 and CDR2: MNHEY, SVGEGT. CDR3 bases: TGTGCCAGCAGCTCGGGACAAAATCCTGAAAAACTGTTTTTT. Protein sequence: CASSSGQNPEKLFF.

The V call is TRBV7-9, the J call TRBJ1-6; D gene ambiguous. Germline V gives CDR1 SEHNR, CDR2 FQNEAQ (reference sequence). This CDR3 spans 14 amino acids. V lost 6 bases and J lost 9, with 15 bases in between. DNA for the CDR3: TGTGCCAGCAGTTCAGAGGTAGAGGGTTCACCCCTCCACTTT. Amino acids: CASSSEVEGSPLHF.

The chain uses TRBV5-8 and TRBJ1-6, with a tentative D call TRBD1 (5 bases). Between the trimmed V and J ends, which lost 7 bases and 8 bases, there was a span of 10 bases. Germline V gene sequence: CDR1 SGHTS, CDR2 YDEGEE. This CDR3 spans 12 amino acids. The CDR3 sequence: CASLPGDSPLHF. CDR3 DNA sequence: TGTGCCAGCTTACCGGGGGATTCACCCCTCCACTTT.